What follows is one T cell receptor beta chain and its context. The antigen is unknown. This record comes from a study of cytomegalovirus exposure and HLA in healthy donors. Findings of the study overall: Several of the most significant clusters appeared linked to common viral pathogens, based on a later analysis. Among donors in an Asian-associated ancestry cluster, a later analysis reportedly found fewer N-insertions than the roughly 730-donor mean. Immune exposure data for these donors was limited to CMV serostatus.

A multiplex PCR was run with 60 Vbeta primers and 13 Jbeta primers. Some clones are missing from TCRdb's copy, which holds only in-frame ones; the method was immunoSEQ multiplex PCR. The sample comprises 150,000 to 200,000 clones, over 65% of which are singletons, and less than 2% rests with the top ten. Germline lookup yields CDR1 SEHNR and CDR2 FQNEAQ (reference sequence). The CDR3 has 15 residues. The trim removed 1 base at V and 8 bases at J, leaving 9 bases unmatched. Specimen: PBMCs. The rearrangement joins TRBV7-9 to TRBJ1-2; 8 bases match TRBD1. The TCR comes from a woman under 40 in good health and CMV-seronegative. This CDR3 is CASSLGLRGLEGYTF. The DNA for the CDR3 is TGTGCCAGCAGCTTAGGCCTCAGGGGGCTGGAGGGCTACACCTTC.